A selection of T cell receptor beta chains follows, all from one sample in a study of metastatic and nonmetastatic thyroid tumors. MiXCR was used by TCRdb to re-call the PCR reads. The sample consists of 30,000 to 40,000 clones, about 15% of them appearing once. The sequencing sample was made of blood. The source is a male donor with papillary thyroid cancer or a benign thyroid nodule (not recorded which). Some clones in this sample may be carry-over from other donors' samples. Each CDR3 is given with its conserved first and last residue.

v_call	cdr3_aa
TRBV6-1	CASPPDRGYSTDTQYF
TRBV6-1	CASRAGQGRHETQYF
TRBV6-6	CASSYSRGISNQPQHF
TRBV7-2	CASSPIDTYEQYF
TRBV11-1	CASSSNVGLEDTQYF
TRBV7-2	CASSLEARGGQPQHF
TRBV6-2/TRBV6-3	CASRSGGPSTGELFF
TRBV6-1	CASSETLPNNEQFF
TRBV12-3/TRBV12-4	CASSSTGETQYF
TRBV6-5	CASSYSRASDTGELFF
TRBV11-1	CASSAPASGSRGDQYF
TRBV5-1	CASSRSLEFPLGEQYF
TRBV4-2	CASSPGFSNTGELFF
TRBV19	CASSILTTGTNEKLFF
TRBV7-8	CASSPGRWSGDTQYF
TRBV20-1	CSARVGVSYNEQFF
TRBV7-2	CASSKDQGTEAFF
TRBV10-3	CAISVSDREGTEAFF
TRBV6-1	CASSGSLAKNIQYF